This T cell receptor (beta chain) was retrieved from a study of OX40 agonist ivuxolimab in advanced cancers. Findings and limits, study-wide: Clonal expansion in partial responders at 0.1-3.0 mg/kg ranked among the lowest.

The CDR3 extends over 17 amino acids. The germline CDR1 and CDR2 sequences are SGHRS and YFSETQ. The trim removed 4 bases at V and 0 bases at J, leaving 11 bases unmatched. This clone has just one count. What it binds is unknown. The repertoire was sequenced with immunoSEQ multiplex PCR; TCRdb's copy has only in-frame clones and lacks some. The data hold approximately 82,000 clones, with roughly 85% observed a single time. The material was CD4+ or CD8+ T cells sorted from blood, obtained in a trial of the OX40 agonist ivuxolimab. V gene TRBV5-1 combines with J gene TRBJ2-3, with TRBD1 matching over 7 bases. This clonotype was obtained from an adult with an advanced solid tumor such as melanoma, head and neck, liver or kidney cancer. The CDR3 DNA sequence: TGCGCCAGCAGCCCCGGGACAGCTTGGACTAGCACAGATACGCAGTATTTT. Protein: CASSPGTAWTSTDTQYF.